The clone carrying this T cell receptor (beta chain) came up a few times. Its antigen is as yet unknown. Germline lookup yields CDR1 PRHDT and CDR2 FYEKMQ (reference sequence). Between the trimmed V and J ends, which lost 5 bases and 4 bases, there was a span of 32 bases. This CDR3 contains 20 residues. This sample was taken from a study of beta chain features in type 1 diabetes. Study overall: Cells sorted and examined across all samples totaled 90 million to 120 million. Overall study results and limits: Across patients, naive, central memory and Treg TCRB repertoires exhibited apparently greater similarity than was observed across healthy donors. TCRB CDR3 length was moderately but significantly reduced in all four CD4+ subsets of Type 1 diabetes patients. Type 1 diabetes patients had VDJ junctions that carried fewer insertions and more deletions.

All of the isolated RNA was reverse transcribed, so expressed TCRB transcripts were sequenced. Naive, central memory and regulatory T cell samples averaged about 3.57 million reads. TCRdb's copy holds only in-frame clones and misses some; the assay was immunoSEQ multiplex PCR. The sample yields a few hundred thousand clones, 9.6% seen once. Sample: central memory CD4+ T cells from blood. This receptor was obtained from a man aged 25 to 40 with type 1 diabetes. The chain has TRBV13 and TRBJ1-1, with D tentatively TRBD1 (6 bases). The DNA for the CDR3 is TGTGCCAGCAGCCCCTCGGGAGGGGGGGGGCGCGCCCGGAGGGCCACTGAAGCTTTCTTT. The encoded protein is CASSPSGGGGRARRATEAFF.